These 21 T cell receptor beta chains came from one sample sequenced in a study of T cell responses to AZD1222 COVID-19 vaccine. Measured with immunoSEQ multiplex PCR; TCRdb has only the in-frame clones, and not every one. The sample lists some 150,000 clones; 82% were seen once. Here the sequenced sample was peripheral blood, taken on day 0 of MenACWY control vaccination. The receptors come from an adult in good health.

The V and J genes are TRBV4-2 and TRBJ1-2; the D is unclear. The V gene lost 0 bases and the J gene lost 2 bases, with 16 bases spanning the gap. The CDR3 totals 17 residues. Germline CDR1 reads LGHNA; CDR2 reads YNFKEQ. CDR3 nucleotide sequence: TGTGCCAGCAGCCAAGACGTCGGCACTACCGGGAACTATGGCTACACCTTC. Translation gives CASSQDVGTTGNYGYTF.

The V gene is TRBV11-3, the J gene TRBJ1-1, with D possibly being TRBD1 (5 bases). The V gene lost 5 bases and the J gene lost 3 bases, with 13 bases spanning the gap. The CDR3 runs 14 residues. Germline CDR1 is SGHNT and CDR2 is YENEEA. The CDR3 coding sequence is TGTGCCAGCAGCCCAAGTGGGGGACACACTGAAGCTTTCTTT. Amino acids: CASSPSGGHTEAFF.

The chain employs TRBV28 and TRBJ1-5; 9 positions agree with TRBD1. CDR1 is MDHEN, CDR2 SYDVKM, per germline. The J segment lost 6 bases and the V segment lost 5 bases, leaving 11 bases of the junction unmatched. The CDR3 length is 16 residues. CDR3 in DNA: TGTGCCAGCAGTCCGGAGGGACAGGGAAGAGGTCAGCCCCAGCATTTT. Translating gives CASSPEGQGRGQPQHF. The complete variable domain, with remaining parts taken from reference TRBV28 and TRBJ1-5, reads DVKVTQSSRYLVKRTGEKVFLECVQDMDHENMFWYRQDPGLGLRLIYFSYDVKMKEKGDIPEGYSVSREKKERFSLILESASTNQTSMYLCASSPEGQGRGQPQHFGDGTRLSIL.

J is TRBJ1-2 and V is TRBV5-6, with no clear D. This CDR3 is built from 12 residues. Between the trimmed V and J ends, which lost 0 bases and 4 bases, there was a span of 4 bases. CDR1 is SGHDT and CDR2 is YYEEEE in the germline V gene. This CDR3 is CASSLERYGYTF. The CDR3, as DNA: TGTGCCAGCAGCTTGGAGCGCTATGGCTACACCTTC.

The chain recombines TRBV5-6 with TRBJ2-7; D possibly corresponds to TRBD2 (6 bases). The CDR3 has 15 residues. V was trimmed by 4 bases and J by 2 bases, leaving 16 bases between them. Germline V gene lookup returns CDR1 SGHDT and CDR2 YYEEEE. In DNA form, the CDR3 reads TGTGCCAGCAGCCGCCGACTAGTCAAAACCTACGAGCAGTACTTC. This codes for CASSRRLVKTYEQYF.

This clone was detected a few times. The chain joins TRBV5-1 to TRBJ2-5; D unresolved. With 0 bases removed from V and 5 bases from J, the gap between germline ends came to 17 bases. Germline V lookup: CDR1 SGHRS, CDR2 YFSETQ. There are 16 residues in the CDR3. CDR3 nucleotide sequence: TGCGCCAGCAGCTTGGCCGGCAGCTCAATAGGGGAGACCCAGTACTTC. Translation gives CASSLAGSSIGETQYF.

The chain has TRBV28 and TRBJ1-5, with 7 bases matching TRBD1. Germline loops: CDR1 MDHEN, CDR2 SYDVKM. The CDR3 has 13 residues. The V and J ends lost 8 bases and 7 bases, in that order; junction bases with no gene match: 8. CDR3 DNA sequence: TGTGCCAGCTACCCAGGGGGGAGGCAGCCCCAGCATTTT. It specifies CASYPGGRQPQHF.

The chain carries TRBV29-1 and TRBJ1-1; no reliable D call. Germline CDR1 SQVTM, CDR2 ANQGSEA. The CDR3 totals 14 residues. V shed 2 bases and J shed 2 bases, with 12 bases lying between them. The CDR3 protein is CSVETRVYNTEAFF. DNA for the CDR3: TGCAGCGTTGAAACTAGAGTCTACAACACTGAAGCTTTCTTT.

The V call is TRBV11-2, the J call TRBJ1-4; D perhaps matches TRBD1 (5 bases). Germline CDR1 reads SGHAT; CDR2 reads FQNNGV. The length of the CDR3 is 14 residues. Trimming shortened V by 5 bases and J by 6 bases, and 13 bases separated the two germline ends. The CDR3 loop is CASSTSGLDEKLFF. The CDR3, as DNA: TGTGCCAGCAGCACCTCAGGGCTGGATGAAAAACTGTTTTTT.

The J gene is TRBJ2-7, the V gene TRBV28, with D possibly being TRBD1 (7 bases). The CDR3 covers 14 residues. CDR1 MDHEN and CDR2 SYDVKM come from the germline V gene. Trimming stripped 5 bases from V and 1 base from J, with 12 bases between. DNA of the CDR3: TGTGCCAGCAGTGTCAGGGGGGCGTCCTACGAGCAGTACGTC. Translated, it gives CASSVRGASYEQYV.

CDR3: CATSPRNIPNTEAFF. DNA of the CDR3: TGTGCCACCAGCCCTCGGAATATCCCGAACACTGAAGCTTTCTTT. The chain combines TRBV15 with TRBJ1-1; D uncertain. This CDR3 has 15 amino acids. Trimming took 5 bases from V and 1 from J, leaving 14 bases between them. Germline V gene sequence: CDR1 LNHNV, CDR2 YYDKDF (reference sequence).

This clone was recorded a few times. The CDR3 loop is CASALEGLLNTEAFF. DNA of the CDR3: TGTGCCAGCGCTCTCGAGGGCCTACTGAACACTGAAGCTTTCTTT. J is TRBJ1-1 and V is TRBV18; D is uncertain. The CDR3 consists of 15 residues. Germline-derived CDR1 and CDR2 are KGHSH and LQKENI. V was cut by 8 bases and J by 0 bases, with 16 bases left in between.

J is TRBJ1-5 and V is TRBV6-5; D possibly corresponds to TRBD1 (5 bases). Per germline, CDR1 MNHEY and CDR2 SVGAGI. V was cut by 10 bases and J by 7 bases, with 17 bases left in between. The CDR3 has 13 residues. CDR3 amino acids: CATQRGRGQPQHF. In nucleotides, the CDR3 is TGTGCCACTCAAAGGGGAAGAGGCCAGCCCCAGCATTTT.

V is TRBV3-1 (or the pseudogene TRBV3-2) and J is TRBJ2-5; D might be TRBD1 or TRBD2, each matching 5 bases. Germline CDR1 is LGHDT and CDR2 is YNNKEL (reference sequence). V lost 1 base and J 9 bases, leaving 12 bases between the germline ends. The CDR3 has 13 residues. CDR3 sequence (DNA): TGTGCCAGCAGCCAAGGACTACTGGGGGCCCAGTACTTC. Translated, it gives CASSQGLLGAQYF.

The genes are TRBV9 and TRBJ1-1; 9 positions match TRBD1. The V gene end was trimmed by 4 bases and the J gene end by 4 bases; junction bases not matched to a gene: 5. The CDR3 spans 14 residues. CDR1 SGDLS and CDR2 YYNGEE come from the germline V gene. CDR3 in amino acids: CASSPQTGGTEAFF. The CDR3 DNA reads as TGTGCCAGCAGCCCCCAGACAGGGGGCACTGAAGCTTTCTTT.

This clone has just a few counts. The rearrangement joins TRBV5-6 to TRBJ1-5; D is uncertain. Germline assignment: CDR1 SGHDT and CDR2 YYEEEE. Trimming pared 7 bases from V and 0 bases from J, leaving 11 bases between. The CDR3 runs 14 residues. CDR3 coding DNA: TGTGCCAGCGGAACGATCAGTAGCAATCAGCCCCAGCATTTT. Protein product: CASGTISSNQPQHF.

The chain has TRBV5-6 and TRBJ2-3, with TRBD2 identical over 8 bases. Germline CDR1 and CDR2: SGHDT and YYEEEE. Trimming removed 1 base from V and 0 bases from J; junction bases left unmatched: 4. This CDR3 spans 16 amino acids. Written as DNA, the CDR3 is TGTGCCAGCAGCTTGACTAGCGGATCTAGCACAGATACGCAGTATTTT. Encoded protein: CASSLTSGSSTDTQYF.

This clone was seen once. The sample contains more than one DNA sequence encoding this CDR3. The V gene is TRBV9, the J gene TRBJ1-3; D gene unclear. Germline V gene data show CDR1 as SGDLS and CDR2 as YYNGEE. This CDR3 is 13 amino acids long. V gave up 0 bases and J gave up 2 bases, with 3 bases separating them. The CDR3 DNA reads TGTGCCAGCAGCGTAGCCCCTGGAAACACCATATATTTT. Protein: CASSVAPGNTIYF.

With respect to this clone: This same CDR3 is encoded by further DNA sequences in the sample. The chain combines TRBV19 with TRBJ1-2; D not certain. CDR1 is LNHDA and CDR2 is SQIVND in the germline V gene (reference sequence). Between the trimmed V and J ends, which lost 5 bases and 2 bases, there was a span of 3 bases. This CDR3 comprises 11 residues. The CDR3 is CASSPNYGYTF. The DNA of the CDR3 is TGTGCCAGTAGTCCGAACTATGGCTACACCTTC.

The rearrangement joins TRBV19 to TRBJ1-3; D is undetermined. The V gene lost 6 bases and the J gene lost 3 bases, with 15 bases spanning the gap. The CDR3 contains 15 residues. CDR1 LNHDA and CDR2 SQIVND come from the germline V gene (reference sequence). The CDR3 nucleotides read TGTGCCAGTAGGAGGGCCAGGATGCATGGAAACACCATATATTTT. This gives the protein CASRRARMHGNTIYF.

The CDR3 is CASSLIPTGAFNQPQHF. The CDR3 DNA reads as TGTGCCAGCAGCCTAATACCGACAGGGGCGTTTAACCAGCCCCAGCATTTT. This chain uses TRBV7-2 with TRBJ1-5; 8 positions agree with TRBD1. V shed 5 bases and J 7 bases; nucleotides not matched to a gene: 16. The CDR3 has 17 amino acids. Looked up from germline, CDR1 is SGHTA and CDR2 is FQGNSA. The variable domain in full, with the rest retrieved from reference TRBV7-2 and TRBJ1-5, is GAGVSQSPSNKVTEKGKDVELRCDPISGHTALYWYRQSLGQGLEFLIYFQGNSAPDKSGLPSDRFSAERTGGSVSTLTIQRTQQEDSAVYLCASSLIPTGAFNQPQHFGDGTRLSIL.